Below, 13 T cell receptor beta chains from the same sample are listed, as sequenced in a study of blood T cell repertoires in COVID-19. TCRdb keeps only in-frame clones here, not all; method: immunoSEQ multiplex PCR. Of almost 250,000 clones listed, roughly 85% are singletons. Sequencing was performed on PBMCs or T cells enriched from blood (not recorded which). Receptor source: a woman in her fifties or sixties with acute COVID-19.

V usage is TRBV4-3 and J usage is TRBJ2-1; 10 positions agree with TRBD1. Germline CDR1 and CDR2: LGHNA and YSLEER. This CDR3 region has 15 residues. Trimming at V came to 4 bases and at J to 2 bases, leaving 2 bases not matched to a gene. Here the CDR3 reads CASSPGQGAYNEQFF. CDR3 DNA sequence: TGCGCCAGCAGCCCCGGACAGGGGGCCTACAATGAGCAGTTCTTC.

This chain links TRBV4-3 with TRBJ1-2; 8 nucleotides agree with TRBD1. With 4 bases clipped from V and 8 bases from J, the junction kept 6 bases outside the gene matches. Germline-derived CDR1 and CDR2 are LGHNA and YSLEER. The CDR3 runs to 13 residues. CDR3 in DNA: TGCGCCAGCAGCCCCCAGGGGGCAGGGGGCTACACCTTC. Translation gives CASSPQGAGGYTF.

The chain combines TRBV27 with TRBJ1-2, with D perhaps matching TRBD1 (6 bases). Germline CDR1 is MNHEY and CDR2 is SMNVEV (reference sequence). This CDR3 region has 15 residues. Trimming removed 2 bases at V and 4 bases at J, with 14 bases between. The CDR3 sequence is CASSLDRKGGYGYTF. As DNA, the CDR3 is TGTGCCAGCAGTTTAGACAGGAAGGGTGGCTATGGCTACACCTTC.

This chain's CDR3 is CASRPLTANTEAFF. The CDR3 nucleotides read TGTGCCAGCAGACCCCTGACAGCGAACACTGAAGCTTTCTTT. The V call is TRBV6-5, the J call TRBJ1-1; the D gene is possibly TRBD1 (5 bases). The CDR3 extends over 14 amino acids. CDR1 is MNHEY and CDR2 is SVGAGI in the germline V gene. Trimming took 6 bases from V and 1 from J, leaving 12 bases between them.

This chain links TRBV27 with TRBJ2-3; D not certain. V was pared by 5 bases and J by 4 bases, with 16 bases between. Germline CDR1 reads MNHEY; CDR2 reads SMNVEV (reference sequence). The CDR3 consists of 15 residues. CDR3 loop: CASSGVTLGSDTQYF. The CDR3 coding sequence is TGTGCCAGCAGTGGAGTCACTCTTGGGTCAGATACGCAGTATTTT.

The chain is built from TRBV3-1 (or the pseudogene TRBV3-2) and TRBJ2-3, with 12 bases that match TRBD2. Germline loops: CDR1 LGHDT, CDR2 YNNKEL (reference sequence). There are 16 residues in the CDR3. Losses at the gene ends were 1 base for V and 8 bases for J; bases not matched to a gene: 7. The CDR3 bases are TGTGCCAGCAGCCAAGGCCGGACTAGCGGGGAGGGTACGCAGTATTTT. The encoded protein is CASSQGRTSGEGTQYF.

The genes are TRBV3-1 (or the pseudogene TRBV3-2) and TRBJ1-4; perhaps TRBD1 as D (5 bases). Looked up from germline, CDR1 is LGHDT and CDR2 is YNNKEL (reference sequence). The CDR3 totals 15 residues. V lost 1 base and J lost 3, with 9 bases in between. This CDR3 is CASSQGRASNEKLFF. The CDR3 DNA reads TGTGCCAGCAGCCAAGGCAGGGCATCTAATGAAAAACTGTTTTTT.

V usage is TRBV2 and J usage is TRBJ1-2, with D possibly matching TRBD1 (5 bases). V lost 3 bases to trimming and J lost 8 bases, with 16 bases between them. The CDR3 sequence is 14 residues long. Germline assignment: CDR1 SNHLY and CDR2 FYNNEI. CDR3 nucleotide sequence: TGTGCCAGCAGTGAGGGCAAGGGGCAACCCGGCTACACCTTC. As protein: CASSEGKGQPGYTF.

CDR3 sequence reads: CASSLAPRQGAGANVLTF. The CDR3 bases are TGTGCCAGCAGCCTGGCGCCTAGACAGGGAGCTGGGGCCAACGTCCTGACTTTC. This chain connects TRBV9 to TRBJ2-6, with 7 positions matching TRBD1. Germline lookup yields CDR1 SGDLS and CDR2 YYNGEE. Unmatched junction bases numbered 12, after V lost 4 bases and J lost 2 bases. The CDR3 is 18 residues long. The full variable domain, rest sourced from reference TRBV9 and TRBJ2-6, is DSGVTQTPKHLITATGQRVTLRCSPRSGDLSVYWYQQSLDQGLQFLIQYYNGEERAKGNILERFSAQQFPDLHSELNLSSLELGDSALYFCASSLAPRQGAGANVLTFGAGSRLTVL.

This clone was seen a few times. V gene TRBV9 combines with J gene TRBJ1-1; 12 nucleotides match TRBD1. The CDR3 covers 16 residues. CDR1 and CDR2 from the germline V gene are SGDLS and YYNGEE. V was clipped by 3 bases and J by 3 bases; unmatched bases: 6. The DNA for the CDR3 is TGTGCCAGCAGCGCGGGACAGGGGGCATGGGACACTGAAGCTTTCTTT. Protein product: CASSAGQGAWDTEAFF.

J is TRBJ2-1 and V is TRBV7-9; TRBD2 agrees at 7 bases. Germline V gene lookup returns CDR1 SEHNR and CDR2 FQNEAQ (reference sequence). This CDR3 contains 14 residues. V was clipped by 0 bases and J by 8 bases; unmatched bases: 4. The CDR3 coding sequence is TGTGCCAGCAGCTTAGCGGCGGGGGACCATGAGCAGTTCTTC. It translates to CASSLAAGDHEQFF.

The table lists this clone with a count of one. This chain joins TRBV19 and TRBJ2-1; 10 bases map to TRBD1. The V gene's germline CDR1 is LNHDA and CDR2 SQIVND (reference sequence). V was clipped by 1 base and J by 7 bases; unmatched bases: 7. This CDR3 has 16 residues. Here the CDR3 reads CASSIATGGFMNEQFF. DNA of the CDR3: TGTGCCAGTAGTATAGCGACAGGGGGCTTTATGAATGAGCAGTTCTTC.

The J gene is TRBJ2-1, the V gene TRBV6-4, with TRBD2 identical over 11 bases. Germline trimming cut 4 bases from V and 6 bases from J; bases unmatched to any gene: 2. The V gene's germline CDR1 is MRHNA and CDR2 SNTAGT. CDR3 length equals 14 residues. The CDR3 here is CASSVSGGANEQFF. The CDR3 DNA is TGTGCCAGCAGTGTTAGCGGGGGGGCCAATGAGCAGTTCTTC.